This TCR beta chain was retrieved from a study of cytomegalovirus exposure and HLA in healthy donors. About the study: Prior work identified some 120 million unique TCR beta sequences in 150 million to 200 million T cells. Findings of the study overall: More clonal expansion characterized HLA-associated TCR beta chains than equally common others in a later analysis. In a later analysis, a missense DCLRE1C variant was linked to TCR beta V- and J-gene trimming.

60 Vbeta and 13 Jbeta primers were used in PCR. Repertoires were generated with immunoSEQ multiplex PCR, while TCRdb's copy carries only in-frame clones and drops some. The sample consists of 150,000 or so clones, 60% to 85% of them appearing once. Despite likely unrecorded immune exposures, the donors were nominally healthy at the time of sampling. A remark on this clone: Its matching antigen is unknown.

The length of the CDR3 is 15 residues. Germline V lookup: CDR1 MNHEY, CDR2 SVGAGI. Deletions cut 5 bases from V and 0 bases from J, with 11 bases between. J is TRBJ2-1 and V is TRBV6-5, with D unresolved. Sequenced material: PBMCs. This sequence originates from a man between 40 and 49 years old in good health and CMV-seropositive. The CDR3 bases are TGTGCCAGCAGTGCGTACAGAAGCTCCTACAATGAGCAGTTCTTC. Protein sequence: CASSAYRSSYNEQFF.